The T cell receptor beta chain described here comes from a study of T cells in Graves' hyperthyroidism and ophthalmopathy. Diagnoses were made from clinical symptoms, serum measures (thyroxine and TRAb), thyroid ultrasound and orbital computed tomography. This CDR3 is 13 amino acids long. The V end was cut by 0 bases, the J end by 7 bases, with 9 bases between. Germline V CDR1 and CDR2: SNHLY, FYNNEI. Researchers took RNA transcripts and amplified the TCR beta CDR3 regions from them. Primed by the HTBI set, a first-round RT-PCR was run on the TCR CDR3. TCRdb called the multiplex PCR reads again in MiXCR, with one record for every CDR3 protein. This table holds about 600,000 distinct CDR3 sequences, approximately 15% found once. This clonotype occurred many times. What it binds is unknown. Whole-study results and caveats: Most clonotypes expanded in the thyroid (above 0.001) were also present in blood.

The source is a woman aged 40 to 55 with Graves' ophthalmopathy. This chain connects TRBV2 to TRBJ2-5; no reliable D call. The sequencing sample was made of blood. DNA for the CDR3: TGTGCCAGCAGTGAAGCGCTTCGAGGGACCCAGTACTTC. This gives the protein CASSEALRGTQYF.